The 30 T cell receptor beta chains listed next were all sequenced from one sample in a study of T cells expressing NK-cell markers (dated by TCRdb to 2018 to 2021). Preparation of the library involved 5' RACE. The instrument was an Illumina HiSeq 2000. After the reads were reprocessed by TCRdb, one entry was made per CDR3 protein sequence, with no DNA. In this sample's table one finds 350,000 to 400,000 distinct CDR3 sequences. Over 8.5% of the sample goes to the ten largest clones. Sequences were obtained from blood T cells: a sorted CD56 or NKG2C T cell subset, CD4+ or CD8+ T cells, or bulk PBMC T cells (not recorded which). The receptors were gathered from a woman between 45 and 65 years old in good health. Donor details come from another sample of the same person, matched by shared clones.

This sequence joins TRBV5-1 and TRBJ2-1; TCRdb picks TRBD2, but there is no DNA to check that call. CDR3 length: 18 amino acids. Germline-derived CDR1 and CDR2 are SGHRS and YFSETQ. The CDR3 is CASSLTTSGTLAYNEQFF.

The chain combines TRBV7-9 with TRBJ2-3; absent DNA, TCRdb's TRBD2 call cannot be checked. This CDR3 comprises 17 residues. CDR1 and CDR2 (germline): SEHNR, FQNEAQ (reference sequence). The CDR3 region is CASSLQLAVRGSDTQYF.

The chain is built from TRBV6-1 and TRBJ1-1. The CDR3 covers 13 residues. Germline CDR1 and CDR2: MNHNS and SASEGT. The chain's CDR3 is CASSLGRTLGAFF.

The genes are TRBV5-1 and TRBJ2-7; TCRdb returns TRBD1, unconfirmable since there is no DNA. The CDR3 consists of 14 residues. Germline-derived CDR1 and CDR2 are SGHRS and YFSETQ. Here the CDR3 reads CASSTSTVSYEQYF.

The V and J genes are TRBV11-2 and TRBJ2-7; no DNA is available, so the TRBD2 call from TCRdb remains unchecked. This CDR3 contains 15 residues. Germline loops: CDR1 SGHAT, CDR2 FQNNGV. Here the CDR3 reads CASSPRTSGPYEQYF. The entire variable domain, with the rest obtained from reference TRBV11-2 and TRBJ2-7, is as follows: EAGVAQSPRYKIIEKRQSVAFWCNPISGHATLYWYQQILGQGPKLLIQFQNNGVVDDSQLPKDRFSAERLKGVDSTLKIQPAKLEDSAVYLCASSPRTSGPYEQYFGPGTRLTVT.

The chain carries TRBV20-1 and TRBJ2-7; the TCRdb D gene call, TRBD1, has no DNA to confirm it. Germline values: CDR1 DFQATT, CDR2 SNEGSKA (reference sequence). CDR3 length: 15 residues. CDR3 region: CSAGSGIGGTHEQYF.

The CDR3 protein is CSARGAGRAETQYF. The chain recombines TRBV20-1 with TRBJ2-5; as DNA is missing, the TRBD1 call by TCRdb cannot be tested. Germline V gives CDR1 DFQATT, CDR2 SNEGSKA (reference sequence). CDR3 length: 14 amino acids.

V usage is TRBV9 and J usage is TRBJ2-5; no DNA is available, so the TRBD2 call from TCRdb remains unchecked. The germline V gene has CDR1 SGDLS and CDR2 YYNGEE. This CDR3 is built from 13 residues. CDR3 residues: CASGLAGGETQYF.

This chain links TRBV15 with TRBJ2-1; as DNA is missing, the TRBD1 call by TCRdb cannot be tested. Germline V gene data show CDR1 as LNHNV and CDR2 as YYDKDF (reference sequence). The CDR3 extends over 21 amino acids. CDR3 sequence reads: CATSRDNPVGDPESSYNEQFF.

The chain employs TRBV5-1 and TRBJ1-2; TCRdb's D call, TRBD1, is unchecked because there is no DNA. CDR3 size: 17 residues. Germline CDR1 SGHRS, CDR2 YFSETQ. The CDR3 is CASSGTGGGGANYGYTF. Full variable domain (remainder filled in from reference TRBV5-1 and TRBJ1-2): KAGVTQTPRYLIKTRGQQVTLSCSPISGHRSVSWYQQTPGQGLQFLFEYFSETQRNKGNFPGRFSGRQFSNSRSEMNVSTLELGDSALYLCASSGTGGGGANYGYTFGSGTRLTVV.

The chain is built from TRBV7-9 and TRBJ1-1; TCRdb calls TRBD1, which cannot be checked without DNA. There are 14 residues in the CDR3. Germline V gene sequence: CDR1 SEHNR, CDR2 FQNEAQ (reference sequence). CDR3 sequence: CASSLQGAHTEAFF.

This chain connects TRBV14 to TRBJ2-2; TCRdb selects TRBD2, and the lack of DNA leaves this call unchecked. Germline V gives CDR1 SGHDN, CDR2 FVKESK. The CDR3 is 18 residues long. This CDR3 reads CASSQDLLAGVNTGELFF. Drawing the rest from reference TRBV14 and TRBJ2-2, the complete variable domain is EAGVTQFPSHSVIEKGQTVTLRCDPISGHDNLYWYRRVMGKEIKFLLHFVKESKQDESGMPNNRFLAERTGGTYSTLKVQPAELEDSGVYFCASSQDLLAGVNTGELFFGEGSRLTVL.

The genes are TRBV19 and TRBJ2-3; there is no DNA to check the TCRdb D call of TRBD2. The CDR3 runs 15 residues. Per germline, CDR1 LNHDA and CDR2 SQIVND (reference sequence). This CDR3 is CASSMTSGSTDTQYF.

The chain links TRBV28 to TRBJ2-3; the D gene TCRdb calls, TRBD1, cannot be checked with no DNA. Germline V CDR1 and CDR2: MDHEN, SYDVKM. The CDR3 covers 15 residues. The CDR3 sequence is CASIRGGARTDTQYF.

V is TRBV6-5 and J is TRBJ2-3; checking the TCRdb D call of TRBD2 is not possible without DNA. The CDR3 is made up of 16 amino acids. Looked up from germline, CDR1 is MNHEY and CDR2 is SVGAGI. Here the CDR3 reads CASSRRTSGYPDTQYF.

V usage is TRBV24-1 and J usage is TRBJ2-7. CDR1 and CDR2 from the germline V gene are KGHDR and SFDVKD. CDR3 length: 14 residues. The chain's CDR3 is CASFEEDRPDEQYF.

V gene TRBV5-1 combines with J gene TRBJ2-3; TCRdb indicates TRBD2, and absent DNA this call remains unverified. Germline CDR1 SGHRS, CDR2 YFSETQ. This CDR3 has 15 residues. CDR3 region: CASSFRSPGTDTQYF.

The CDR3 protein is CASRSPGLWNTGELFF. The chain uses TRBV5-1 and TRBJ2-2; the TCRdb D gene call, TRBD2, has no DNA to confirm it. Germline V gene lookup returns CDR1 SGHRS and CDR2 YFSETQ. The CDR3 extends over 16 amino acids.

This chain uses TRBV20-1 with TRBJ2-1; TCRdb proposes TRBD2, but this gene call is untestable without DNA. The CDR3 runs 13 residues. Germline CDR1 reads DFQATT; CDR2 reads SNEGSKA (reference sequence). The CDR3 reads CSANARRSNEQFF.

CDR3 sequence reads: CASSLPGPNSGNTIYF. J is TRBJ1-3 and V is TRBV5-1; TCRdb reports TRBD1, a call that lacks DNA to check it against. The V gene's germline CDR1 is SGHRS and CDR2 YFSETQ. This CDR3 region has 16 residues.

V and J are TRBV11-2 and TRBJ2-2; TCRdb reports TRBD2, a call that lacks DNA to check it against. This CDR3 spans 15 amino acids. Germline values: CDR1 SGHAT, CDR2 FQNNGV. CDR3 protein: CASSPRTSHTGELFF.

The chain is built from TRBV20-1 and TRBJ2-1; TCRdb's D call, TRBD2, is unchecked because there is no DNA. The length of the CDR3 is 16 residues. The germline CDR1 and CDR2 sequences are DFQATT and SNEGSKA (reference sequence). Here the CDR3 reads CSARDLAELSYNEQFF.

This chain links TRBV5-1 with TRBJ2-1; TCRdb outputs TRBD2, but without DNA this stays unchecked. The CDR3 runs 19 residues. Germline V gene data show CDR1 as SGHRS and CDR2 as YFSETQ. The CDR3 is CASSLGGTSGNFHYNEQFF. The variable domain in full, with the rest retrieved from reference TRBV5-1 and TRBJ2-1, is KAGVTQTPRYLIKTRGQQVTLSCSPISGHRSVSWYQQTPGQGLQFLFEYFSETQRNKGNFPGRFSGRQFSNSRSEMNVSTLELGDSALYLCASSLGGTSGNFHYNEQFFGPGTRLTVL.

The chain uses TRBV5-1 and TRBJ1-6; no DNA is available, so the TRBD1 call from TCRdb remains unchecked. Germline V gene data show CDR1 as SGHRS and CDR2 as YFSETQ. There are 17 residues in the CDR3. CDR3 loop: CASSLDWPQGFTSPLHF.

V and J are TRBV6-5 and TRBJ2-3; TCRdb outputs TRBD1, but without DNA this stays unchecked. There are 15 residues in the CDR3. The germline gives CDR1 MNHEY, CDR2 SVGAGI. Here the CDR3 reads CASSYIGVGTDTQYF.

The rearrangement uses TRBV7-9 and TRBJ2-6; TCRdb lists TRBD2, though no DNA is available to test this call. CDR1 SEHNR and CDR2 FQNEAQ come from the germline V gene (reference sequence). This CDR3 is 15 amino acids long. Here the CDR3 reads CASSPGSPGANVLTF. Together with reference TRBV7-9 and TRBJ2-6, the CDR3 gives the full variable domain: DTGVSQNPRHKITKRGQNVTFRCDPISEHNRLYWYRQTLGQGPEFLTYFQNEAQLEKSRLLSDRFSAERPKGSFSTLEIQRTEQGDSAMYLCASSPGSPGANVLTFGAGSRLTVL.

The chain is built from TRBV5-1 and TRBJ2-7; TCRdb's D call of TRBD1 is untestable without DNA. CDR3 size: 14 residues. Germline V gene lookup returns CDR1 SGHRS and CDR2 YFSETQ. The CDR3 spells CASSSGTGFYEQYF. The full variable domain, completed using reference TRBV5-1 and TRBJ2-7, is KAGVTQTPRYLIKTRGQQVTLSCSPISGHRSVSWYQQTPGQGLQFLFEYFSETQRNKGNFPGRFSGRQFSNSRSEMNVSTLELGDSALYLCASSSGTGFYEQYFGPGTRLTVT.

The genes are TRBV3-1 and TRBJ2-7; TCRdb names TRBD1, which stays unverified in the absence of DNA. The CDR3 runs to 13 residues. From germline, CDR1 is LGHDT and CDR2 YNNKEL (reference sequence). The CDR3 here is CATGGALGYEQYF.

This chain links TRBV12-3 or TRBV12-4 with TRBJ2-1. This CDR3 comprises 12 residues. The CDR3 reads CASSLQFLEQFF.

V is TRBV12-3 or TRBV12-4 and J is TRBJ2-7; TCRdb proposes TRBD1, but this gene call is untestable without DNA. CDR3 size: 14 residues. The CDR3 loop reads CASSPRGRLFEQYF.